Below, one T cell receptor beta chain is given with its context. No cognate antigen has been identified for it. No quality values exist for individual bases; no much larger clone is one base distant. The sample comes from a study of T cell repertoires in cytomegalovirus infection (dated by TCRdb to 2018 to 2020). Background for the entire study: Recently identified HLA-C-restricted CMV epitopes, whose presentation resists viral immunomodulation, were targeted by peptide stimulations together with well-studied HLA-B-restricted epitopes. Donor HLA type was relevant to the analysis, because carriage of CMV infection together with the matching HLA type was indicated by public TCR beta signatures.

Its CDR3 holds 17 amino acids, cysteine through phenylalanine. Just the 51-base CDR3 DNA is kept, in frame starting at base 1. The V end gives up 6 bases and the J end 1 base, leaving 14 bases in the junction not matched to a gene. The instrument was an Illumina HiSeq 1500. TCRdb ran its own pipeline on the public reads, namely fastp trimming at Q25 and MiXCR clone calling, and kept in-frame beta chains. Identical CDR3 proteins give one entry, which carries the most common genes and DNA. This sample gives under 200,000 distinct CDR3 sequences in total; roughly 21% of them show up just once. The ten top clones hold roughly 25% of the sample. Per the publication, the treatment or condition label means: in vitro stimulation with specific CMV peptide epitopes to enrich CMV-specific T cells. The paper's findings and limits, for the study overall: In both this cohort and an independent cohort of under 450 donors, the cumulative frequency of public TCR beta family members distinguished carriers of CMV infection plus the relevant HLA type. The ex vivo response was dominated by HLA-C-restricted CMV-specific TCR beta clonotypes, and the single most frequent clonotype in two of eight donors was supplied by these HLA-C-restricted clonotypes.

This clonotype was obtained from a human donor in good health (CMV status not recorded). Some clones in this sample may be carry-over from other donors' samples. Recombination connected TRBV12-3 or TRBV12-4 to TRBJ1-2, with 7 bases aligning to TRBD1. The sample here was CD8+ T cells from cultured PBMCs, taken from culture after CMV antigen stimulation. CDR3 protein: CASSARLQQGFNYGYTF. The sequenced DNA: TGTGCCAGCAGCGCGCGCCTGCAACAGGGGTTTAACTATGGCTACACCTTC.